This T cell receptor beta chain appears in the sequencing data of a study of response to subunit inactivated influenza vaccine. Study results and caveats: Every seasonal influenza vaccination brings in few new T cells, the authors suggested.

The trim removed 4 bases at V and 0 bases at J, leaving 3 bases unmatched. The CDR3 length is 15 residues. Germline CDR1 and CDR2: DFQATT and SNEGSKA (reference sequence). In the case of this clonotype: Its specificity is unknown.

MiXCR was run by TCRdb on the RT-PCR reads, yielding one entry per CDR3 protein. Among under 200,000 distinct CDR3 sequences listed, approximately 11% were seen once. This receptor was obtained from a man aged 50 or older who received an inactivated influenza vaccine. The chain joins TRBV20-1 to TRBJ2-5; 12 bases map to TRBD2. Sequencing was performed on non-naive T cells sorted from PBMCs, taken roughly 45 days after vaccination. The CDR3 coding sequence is TGCAGTGCTATGACTAGCGGGAGCTACCAAGAGACCCAGTACTTC. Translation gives CSAMTSGSYQETQYF.